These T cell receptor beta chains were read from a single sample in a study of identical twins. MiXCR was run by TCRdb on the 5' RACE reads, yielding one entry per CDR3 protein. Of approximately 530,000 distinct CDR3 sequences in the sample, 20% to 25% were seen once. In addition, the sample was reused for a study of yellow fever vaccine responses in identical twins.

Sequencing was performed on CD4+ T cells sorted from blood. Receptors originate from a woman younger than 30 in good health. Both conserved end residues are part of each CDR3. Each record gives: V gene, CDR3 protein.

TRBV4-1,CASSQDGAGSSYNEQFF
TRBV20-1,CSARRGTGNTGELFF
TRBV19,CASATGQEETQYF
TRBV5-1,CASSLGGTSVNEQFF
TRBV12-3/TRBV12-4,CASSLVSSGTSGELFF
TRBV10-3,CAISDRATEETQYF
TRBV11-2,CASRPRLAGGDNEQFF
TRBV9,CASSTRDLSGKNTGELFF
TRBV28,CATATGGYEQYF
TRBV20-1,CSARDGTSGTYEQYF
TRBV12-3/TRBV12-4,CASSFGRETQVRREQYF
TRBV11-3,CASSLQGQGYEQYF
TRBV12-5,CASGSGDRNSNQPQHF
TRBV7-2,CASTFRFGGDGTQYF
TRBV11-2,CASSPEAGHNEKLFF